The 29 T cell receptor beta chains in this list originate from one sample, sequenced in a study of OX40 agonist ivuxolimab in advanced cancers. This table comes from immunoSEQ multiplex PCR, and its TCRdb copy is limited to in-frame clones, with some not included. The sample contains roughly 76,000 clones, about nine tenths of which appear only once. Sequenced here: CD4+ or CD8+ T cells sorted from blood, sampled in a trial of the OX40 agonist ivuxolimab. The receptors were sampled from an adult with an advanced solid tumor such as melanoma, head and neck, liver or kidney cancer.

The chain uses TRBV11-2 and TRBJ2-2; 11 nucleotides line up with TRBD2. Germline V CDR1 and CDR2: SGHAT, FQNNGV. This CDR3 is built from 17 residues. V shed 2 bases, J shed 7 bases, and the junction held 9 bases outside the gene matches. This chain's CDR3 is CASSLRSGRARFGELFF. Here the CDR3 DNA reads TGTGCCAGCAGCTTACGTAGCGGGAGGGCCAGGTTCGGGGAGCTGTTTTTT.

Turning to this clone: The missing conserved phenylalanine or tryptophan at the end of this CDR3 makes a read error likely. The DNA is left out, because the CDR3 cannot be placed on it with certainty; the CDR3 is given as TCRdb lists it. J is TRBJ2-4 and V is TRBV12-5. Both ends counted, the CDR3 spans 15 residues. CDR1 is LGHNT and CDR2 is FRNRAP in the germline V gene. The CDR3 spells CASGLSRFLILPLRV.

The chain uses TRBV6-1 and TRBJ2-1; D is ambiguous. V shed 6 bases and J shed 6 bases, with 18 bases lying between them. This CDR3 has 15 amino acids. Germline CDR1 is MNHNS and CDR2 is SASEGT. As DNA, the CDR3 is TGTGCCAGCAGAGAGGCAGCTATCCTCTCCAATGAGCAGTTCTTC. As protein: CASREAAILSNEQFF.

The V call is TRBV6-1, the J call TRBJ2-1, with D perhaps matching TRBD2 (6 bases). CDR3 size: 13 residues. CDR1 is MNHNS, CDR2 SASEGT, per germline. V was shortened by 7 bases and J by 7 bases, with 14 bases between the two germline ends. In nucleotides, the CDR3 is TGTGCCAGCACAACCGGGACTCCAAATGAGCAGTTCTTC. It encodes CASTTGTPNEQFF.

This clone has just one count. The chain links TRBV6-5 to TRBJ2-5; TRBD2 matches 7 bases. In germline, CDR1 is MNHEY, CDR2 SVGAGI. Germline trimming cut 4 bases from V and 11 bases from J; bases unmatched to any gene: 13. CDR3 size: 14 residues. DNA of the CDR3: TGTGCCAGCAGTTTGGACTGGGGGGGTAGGGAGCAGTACTTC. Residues: CASSLDWGGREQYF.

This sequence joins TRBV13 and TRBJ2-2; 9 nucleotides agree with TRBD1. V was pared by 1 base and J by 4 bases, with 7 bases of the junction left unmatched. This CDR3 region has 17 residues. Germline V gene data show CDR1 as PRHDT and CDR2 as FYEKMQ (reference sequence). CDR3 protein: CASSLDFTGGSTGELFF. CDR3 coding DNA: TGTGCCAGCAGCTTAGATTTCACAGGGGGCTCCACCGGGGAGCTGTTTTTT.

CDR3 region: CASGAGTSGYTF. The CDR3 DNA is TGTGCCAGCGGGGCTGGGACGTCTGGCTACACCTTC. V gene TRBV2 combines with J gene TRBJ1-2; D may be TRBD1 (5 bases). Germline V gene sequence: CDR1 SNHLY, CDR2 FYNNEI. V was trimmed by 8 bases and J by 7 bases, leaving 14 bases between them. The CDR3 is 12 residues long.

The rearrangement links TRBV30 to TRBJ2-7; 7 nucleotides match TRBD1. Germline CDR1 is GTSNPN and CDR2 is SVGIG (reference sequence). The trim removed 5 bases at V and 5 bases at J, leaving 6 bases unmatched. The CDR3 has 12 residues. The CDR3 sequence is CAWSGQFDEQYF. The CDR3 bases are TGTGCCTGGTCGGGACAGTTCGACGAGCAGTACTTC.

In this sample, this clone turned up once. The chain uses TRBV30 and TRBJ2-1, with 7 bases that match TRBD2. Trimming took 2 bases from V and 3 from J; bases not matched to a gene: 4. CDR1 is GTSNPN, CDR2 SVGIG, per germline (reference sequence). The CDR3 runs to 14 residues. This CDR3 reads CAWSKGGSYNEQFF. The CDR3 coding sequence is TGTGCCTGGAGTAAGGGCGGGAGCTACAATGAGCAGTTCTTC.

CDR3 residues: CATEGQTDTQYF. CDR3 DNA sequence: TGTGCCACTGAAGGGCAAACAGATACGCAGTATTTT. This chain connects TRBV15 to TRBJ2-3; D gene uncertain. This CDR3 has 12 residues. V lost 9 bases, J lost 3 bases, and 10 bases lay in between. The germline V gene encodes CDR1 LNHNV and CDR2 YYDKDF (reference sequence).

V usage is TRBV20-1 and J usage is TRBJ2-3; no definite D call. The length of the CDR3 is 10 residues. Germline CDR1 reads DFQATT; CDR2 reads SNEGSKA (reference sequence). V shed 5 bases and J shed 8 bases, with 8 bases lying between them. The CDR3 DNA reads TGCAGTGCTTTTCTCGGTACGCAGTATTTT. Its translation is CSAFLGTQYF.

The rearrangement joins TRBV9 to TRBJ2-1; 12 bases agree with TRBD2. The CDR3 is 15 residues long. Per germline, CDR1 SGDLS and CDR2 YYNGEE. The V and J ends lost 6 bases and 5 bases, in that order; junction bases with no gene match: 6. CDR3 in amino acids: CASTPGLAGHNEQFF. The CDR3 DNA follows: TGTGCCAGCACCCCGGGACTAGCGGGTCACAATGAGCAGTTCTTC.

J is TRBJ2-1 and V is TRBV7-3; 9 nucleotides line up with TRBD2. The V segment lost 8 bases and the J segment 3 bases; nucleotides outside the gene matches: 2. This CDR3 comprises 13 residues. The V gene's germline CDR1 is SGHTA and CDR2 FQGTGA. This CDR3 is CASASGDYNEQFF. Written as DNA, the CDR3 is TGTGCCAGCGCTAGCGGGGACTACAATGAGCAGTTCTTC.

The J gene is TRBJ2-5, the V gene TRBV20-1; D is unresolved. Trimming took 0 bases from V and 6 from J, leaving 5 bases between them. Germline CDR1 is DFQATT and CDR2 is SNEGSKA (reference sequence). This CDR3 has 11 amino acids. The CDR3 bases are TGCAGTGCTAGAGATGAACAGACCCAGTACTTC. Its translation: CSARDEQTQYF.

This clone was detected only a few times. The V and J genes are TRBV30 and TRBJ2-5, with D perhaps being TRBD1 or TRBD2 (5 bases each). Germline values: CDR1 GTSNPN, CDR2 SVGIG (reference sequence). This CDR3 contains 12 residues. V lost 2 bases and J 5 bases, leaving 9 bases between the germline ends. In DNA form, the CDR3 reads TGTGCCTGGAGTTTAGGGACGGAGACCCAGTACTTC. Its translation: CAWSLGTETQYF.

The gene calls are TRBV27 and TRBJ2-2; D possibly uses TRBD1 or TRBD2 (5 bases each). CDR1 and CDR2 (germline): MNHEY, SMNVEV (reference sequence). The CDR3 runs 16 residues. V gave up 6 bases and J gave up 1 base, with 15 bases separating them. CDR3 in DNA: TGTGCCAGCAGAATGGGGACGGGTTTGAACACCGGGGAGCTGTTTTTT. It is translated as CASRMGTGLNTGELFF.

CDR3 nucleotides: TGTGCCAGCTCCCGCTCGGAAGGACTAGCCTACGAGCAGTACTTC. It encodes CASSRSEGLAYEQYF. The rearrangement joins TRBV7-2 to TRBJ2-7, with 7 nucleotides matching TRBD2. CDR1 SGHTA and CDR2 FQGNSA come from the germline V gene. With 8 bases clipped from V and 2 bases from J, the junction kept 12 bases outside the gene matches. This CDR3 has 15 amino acids.

This chain links TRBV28 with TRBJ2-7, with D maybe TRBD2 (6 bases). Deletions cut 6 bases from V and 0 bases from J, with 9 bases between. The CDR3 sequence is 13 residues long. Germline lookup yields CDR1 MDHEN and CDR2 SYDVKM. The CDR3 nucleotides are TGTGCCAGCAGGAAGACTAGCTCCTACGAGCAGTACTTC. This codes for CASRKTSSYEQYF.

The chain recombines TRBV27 with TRBJ2-1; 12 positions match TRBD2. V trimming: 0 bases; J trimming: 1 base; junction bases outside the gene matches: 4. Germline-derived CDR1 and CDR2 are MNHEY and SMNVEV (reference sequence). This CDR3 region has 18 residues. The CDR3 region has the DNA TGTGCCAGCAGTTTATCTGGGACTAGCGGGTTTTCCTACAATGAGCAGTTCTTC. Residues: CASSLSGTSGFSYNEQFF.

The gene calls are TRBV28 and TRBJ1-5; possible D gene TRBD1, 5 bases. Germline-derived CDR1 and CDR2 are MDHEN and SYDVKM. The CDR3 contains 13 residues. Trimming shortened V by 6 bases and J by 7 bases, and 13 bases separated the two germline ends. The DNA for the CDR3 is TGTGCCAGCAGGGCGGGGGTACTACAGCCCCAGCATTTT. Protein: CASRAGVLQPQHF.

The chain links TRBV11-3 to TRBJ2-1, with 13 bases lining up with TRBD2. V gave up 6 bases and J gave up 8 bases; unmatched junction bases: 10. CDR3 length: 16 amino acids. The germline gives CDR1 SGHNT, CDR2 YENEEA. CDR3 protein: CASRRTSGGTWDEQFF. CDR3 DNA sequence: TGTGCCAGCAGACGGACTAGCGGGGGCACTTGGGATGAGCAGTTCTTC.

This clone is a singleton in its sample. The chain carries TRBV6-5 and TRBJ1-3; D unresolved. The V gene's germline CDR1 is MNHEY and CDR2 SVGAGI. CDR3 length: 15 amino acids. Deletions cut 6 bases from V and 0 bases from J, with 12 bases between. CDR3 nucleotides: TGTGCCAGCAGGGCGGGCACCTCCTCTGGAAACACCATATATTTT. Its translation: CASRAGTSSGNTIYF.

This chain uses TRBV18 with TRBJ2-4; TRBD1 agrees at 10 bases. CDR3 length equals 15 residues. Germline CDR1 is KGHSH and CDR2 is LQKENI. The trim removed 3 bases at V and 15 bases at J, leaving 14 bases unmatched. CDR3 bases: TGTGCCAGCTCACCCCCTCCGGGACAGGGGATGTTTCGGTACTTC. This sequence encodes CASSPPPGQGMFRYF.

The chain joins TRBV7-6 to TRBJ2-3; TRBD2 might be the D (5 bases). The CDR3 spans 15 residues. In germline, CDR1 is SGHVS, CDR2 FNYEAQ. V shed 5 bases and J shed 6 bases, with 18 bases lying between them. This chain's CDR3 is CASSKRTDPGDTQYF. The CDR3 coding sequence is TGTGCCAGCAGCAAAAGGACGGACCCGGGGGATACGCAGTATTTT.

J is TRBJ2-5 and V is TRBV9; TRBD2 matches at 9 bases. This CDR3 is built from 18 residues. Per germline, CDR1 SGDLS and CDR2 YYNGEE. Trimming at V came to 1 base and at J to 1 base, leaving 11 bases not matched to a gene. The CDR3 reads CASSVWGLAGSGQETQYF. In DNA, the CDR3 is TGTGCCAGCAGCGTATGGGGGCTAGCGGGGAGTGGCCAAGAGACCCAGTACTTC.

The chain joins TRBV5-5 to TRBJ2-3; D is possibly TRBD2 (8 bases). The CDR3 runs 16 residues. Germline V gene data show CDR1 as SGHKS and CDR2 as YYEKEE (reference sequence). Trimming left V 5 bases short and J 5 bases short, with 21 bases between. The CDR3 DNA is TGTGCCAGCAGTCCGGACAGGCCCGCGGGAGGAGATACGCAGTATTTT. Residues: CASSPDRPAGGDTQYF.

V usage is TRBV19 and J usage is TRBJ1-2; no reliable D call. Germline V CDR1 and CDR2: LNHDA, SQIVND (reference sequence). V lost 0 bases to trimming and J lost 2 bases, with 7 bases between them. This CDR3 comprises 14 residues. The CDR3 spells CASSIEGQNYGYTF. In DNA, the CDR3 is TGTGCCAGTAGTATAGAGGGTCAAAACTATGGCTACACCTTC. The full variable domain, in which reference TRBV19 and TRBJ1-2 provide the parts outside the CDR3, is DGGITQSPKYLFRKEGQNVTLSCEQNLNHDAMYWYRQDPGQGLRLIYYSQIVNDFQKGDIAEGYSVSREKKESFPLTVTSAQKNPTAFYLCASSIEGQNYGYTFGSGTRLTVV.

This clone is a singleton in its sample. The chain has TRBV7-2 and TRBJ2-5; no definite D call. The V gene lost 5 bases and the J gene lost 2 bases, with 15 bases spanning the gap. The germline V gene has CDR1 SGHTA and CDR2 FQGNSA. This CDR3 has 15 residues. The CDR3 region has the DNA TGTGCCAGCAGCCAGACGGCGGTTTTACAAGAGACCCAGTACTTC. This translates into CASSQTAVLQETQYF.

The rearrangement joins TRBV4-1 to TRBJ1-1; the D gene is possibly TRBD1 (5 bases). Germline-derived CDR1 and CDR2 are MGHRA and YSYEKL. V lost 0 bases and J 5 bases, leaving 10 bases between the germline ends. This CDR3 contains 14 residues. Here the CDR3 DNA reads TGCGCCAGCAGCCAAGATAGGGGACGGACTGAAGCTTTCTTT. Protein product: CASSQDRGRTEAFF.